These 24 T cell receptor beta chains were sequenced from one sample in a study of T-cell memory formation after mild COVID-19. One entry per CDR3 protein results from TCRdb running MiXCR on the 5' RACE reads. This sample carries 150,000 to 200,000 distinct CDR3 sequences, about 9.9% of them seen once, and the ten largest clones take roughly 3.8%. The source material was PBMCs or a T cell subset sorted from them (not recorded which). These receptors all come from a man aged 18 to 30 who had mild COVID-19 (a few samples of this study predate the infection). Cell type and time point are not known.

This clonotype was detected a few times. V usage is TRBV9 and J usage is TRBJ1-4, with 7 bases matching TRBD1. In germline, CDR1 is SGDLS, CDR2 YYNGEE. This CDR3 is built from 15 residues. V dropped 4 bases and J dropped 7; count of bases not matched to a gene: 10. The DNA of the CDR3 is TGTGCCAGCAGCACTCAGGGGGTGATGGGTGAAAAACTGTTTTTT. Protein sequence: CASSTQGVMGEKLFF.

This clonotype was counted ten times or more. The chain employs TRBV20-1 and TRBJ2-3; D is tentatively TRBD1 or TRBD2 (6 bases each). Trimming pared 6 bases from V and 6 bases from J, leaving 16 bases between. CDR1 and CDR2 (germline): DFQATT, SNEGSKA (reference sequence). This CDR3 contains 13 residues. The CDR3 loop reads CSARNGGGDTQYF. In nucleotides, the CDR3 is TGCAGTGCCCGAAACGGGGGCGGGGATACGCAGTATTTT.

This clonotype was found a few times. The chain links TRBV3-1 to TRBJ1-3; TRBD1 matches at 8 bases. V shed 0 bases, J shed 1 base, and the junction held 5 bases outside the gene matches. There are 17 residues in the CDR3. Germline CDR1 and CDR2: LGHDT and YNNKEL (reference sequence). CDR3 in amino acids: CASSQDSRTGSGNTIYF. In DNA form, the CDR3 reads TGTGCCAGCAGCCAAGACTCTCGGACAGGGTCTGGAAACACCATATATTTT.

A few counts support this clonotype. CDR3 in amino acids: CASAISSYNEQFF. CDR3 in DNA: TGTGCCAGCGCGATTAGCTCCTACAATGAGCAGTTCTTC. This sequence joins TRBV7-3 and TRBJ2-1; D ambiguous. V was cut by 8 bases and J by 0 bases, with 8 bases left in between. The CDR3 spans 13 residues. The V gene's germline CDR1 is SGHTA and CDR2 FQGTGA.

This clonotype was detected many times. The CDR3 nucleotides are TGTGCCAGCTCACCACCGGGCAGCCAAGAGACCCAGTACTTC. This gives the protein CASSPPGSQETQYF. This sequence joins TRBV18 and TRBJ2-5; D is ambiguous. Per germline, CDR1 KGHSH and CDR2 LQKENI. The V and J ends lost 0 bases and 1 base respectively, with 6 bases between them. The CDR3 sequence is 14 residues long.

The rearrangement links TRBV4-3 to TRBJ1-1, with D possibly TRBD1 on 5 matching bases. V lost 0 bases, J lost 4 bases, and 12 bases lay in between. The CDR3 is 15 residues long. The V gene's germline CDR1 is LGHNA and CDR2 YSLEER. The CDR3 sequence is CASSQDGAGGTEAFF. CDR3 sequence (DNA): TGCGCCAGCAGCCAAGATGGGGCGGGCGGCACTGAAGCTTTCTTT.

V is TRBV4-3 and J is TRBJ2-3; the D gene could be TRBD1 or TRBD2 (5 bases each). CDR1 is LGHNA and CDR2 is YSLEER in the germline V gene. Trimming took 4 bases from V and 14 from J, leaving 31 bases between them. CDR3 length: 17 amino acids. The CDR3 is CASSPDLISSIGGIGYF. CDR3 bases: TGCGCCAGCAGCCCAGATTTGATCTCCTCAATTGGGGGAATTGGGTATTTT.

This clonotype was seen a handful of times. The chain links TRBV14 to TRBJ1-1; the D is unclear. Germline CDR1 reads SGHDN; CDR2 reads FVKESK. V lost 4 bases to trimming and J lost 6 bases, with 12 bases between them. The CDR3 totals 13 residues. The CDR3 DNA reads TGTGCCAGCAGCCTCCCGGGAGTTTCTGAAGCTTTCTTT. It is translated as CASSLPGVSEAFF.

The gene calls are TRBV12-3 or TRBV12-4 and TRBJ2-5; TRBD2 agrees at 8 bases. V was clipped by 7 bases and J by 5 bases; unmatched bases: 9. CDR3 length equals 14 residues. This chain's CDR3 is CASKSGGGLETQYF. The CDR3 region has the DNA TGTGCCAGCAAATCGGGCGGGGGGCTTGAGACCCAGTACTTC.

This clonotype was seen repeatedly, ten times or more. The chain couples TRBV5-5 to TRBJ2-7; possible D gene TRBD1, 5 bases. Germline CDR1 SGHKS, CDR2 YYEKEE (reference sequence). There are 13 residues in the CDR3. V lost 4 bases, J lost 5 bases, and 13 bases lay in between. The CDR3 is CASSPGLRDEQYV. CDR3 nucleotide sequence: TGTGCCAGCAGCCCCGGGCTCAGGGACGAGCAGTACGTC.

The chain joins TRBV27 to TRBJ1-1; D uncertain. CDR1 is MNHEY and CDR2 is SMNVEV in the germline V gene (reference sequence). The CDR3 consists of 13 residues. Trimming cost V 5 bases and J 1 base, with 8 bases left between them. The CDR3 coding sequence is TGTGCCAGCAGTACTCCAGGGAACACTGAAGCTTTCTTT. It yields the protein CASSTPGNTEAFF.

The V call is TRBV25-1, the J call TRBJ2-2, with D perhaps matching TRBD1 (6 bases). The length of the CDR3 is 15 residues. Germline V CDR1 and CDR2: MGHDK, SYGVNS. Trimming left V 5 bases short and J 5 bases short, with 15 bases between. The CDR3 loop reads CASSLSGVGTGELFF. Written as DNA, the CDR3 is TGTGCCAGCAGTCTCTCAGGGGTAGGAACCGGGGAGCTGTTTTTT. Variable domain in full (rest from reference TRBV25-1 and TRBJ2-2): EADIYQTPRYLVIGTGKKITLECSQTMGHDKMYWYQQDPGMELHLIHYSYGVNSTEKGDLSSESTVSRIRTEHFPLTLESARPSHTSQYLCASSLSGVGTGELFFGEGSRLTVL.

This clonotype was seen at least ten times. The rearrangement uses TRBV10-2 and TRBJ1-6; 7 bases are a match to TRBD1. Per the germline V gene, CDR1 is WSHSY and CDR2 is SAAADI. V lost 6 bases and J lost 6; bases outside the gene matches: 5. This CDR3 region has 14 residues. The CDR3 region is CASSRQGINSPLHF. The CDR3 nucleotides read TGCGCCAGCAGCCGACAGGGAATTAATTCACCCCTCCACTTT.

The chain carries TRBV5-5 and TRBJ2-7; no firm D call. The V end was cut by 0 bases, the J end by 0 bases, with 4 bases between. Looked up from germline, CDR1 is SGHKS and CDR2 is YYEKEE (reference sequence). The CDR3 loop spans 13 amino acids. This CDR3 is CASSLASSYEQYV. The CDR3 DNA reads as TGTGCCAGCAGCTTGGCCAGCTCCTACGAGCAGTACGTC.

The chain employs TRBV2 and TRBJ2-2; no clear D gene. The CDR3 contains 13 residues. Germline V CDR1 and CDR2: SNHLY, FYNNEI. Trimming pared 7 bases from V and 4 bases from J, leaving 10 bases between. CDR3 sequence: CASNPGGTGELFF. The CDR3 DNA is TGTGCCAGCAACCCGGGTGGCACCGGGGAGCTGTTTTTT.

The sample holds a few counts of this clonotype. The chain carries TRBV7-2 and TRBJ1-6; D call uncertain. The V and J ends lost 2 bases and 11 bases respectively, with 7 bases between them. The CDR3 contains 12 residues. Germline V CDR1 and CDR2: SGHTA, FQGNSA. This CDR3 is CASSLFGPPLHF. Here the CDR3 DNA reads TGTGCCAGCAGCTTATTCGGCCCACCCCTCCACTTT.

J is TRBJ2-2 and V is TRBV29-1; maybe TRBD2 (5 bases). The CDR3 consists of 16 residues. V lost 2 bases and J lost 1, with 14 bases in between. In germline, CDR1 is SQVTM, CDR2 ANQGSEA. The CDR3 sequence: CSVELFGRGNTGELFF. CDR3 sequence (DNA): TGCAGCGTTGAACTTTTCGGACGGGGGAACACCGGGGAGCTGTTTTTT.

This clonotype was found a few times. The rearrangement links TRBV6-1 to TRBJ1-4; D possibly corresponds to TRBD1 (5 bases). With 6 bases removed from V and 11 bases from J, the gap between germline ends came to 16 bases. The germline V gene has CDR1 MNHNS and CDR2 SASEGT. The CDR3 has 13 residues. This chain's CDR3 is CASRPRPGGKLFF. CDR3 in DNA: TGTGCCAGCAGACCAAGGCCGGGGGGGAAACTGTTTTTT.

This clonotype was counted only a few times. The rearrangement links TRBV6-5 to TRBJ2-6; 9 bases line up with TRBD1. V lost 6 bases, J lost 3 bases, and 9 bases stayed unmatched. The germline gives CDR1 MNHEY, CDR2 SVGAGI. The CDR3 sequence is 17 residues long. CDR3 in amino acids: CASRTRDRVLGANVLTF. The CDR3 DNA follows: TGTGCCAGCAGAACCCGGGACAGGGTTCTTGGGGCCAACGTCCTGACTTTC.

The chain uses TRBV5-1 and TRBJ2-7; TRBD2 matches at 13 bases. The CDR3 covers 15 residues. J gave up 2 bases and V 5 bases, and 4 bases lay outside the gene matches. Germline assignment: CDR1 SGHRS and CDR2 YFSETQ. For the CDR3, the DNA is TGCGCCAGCAGTCGGACTAGCGGGGGACCCTACGAGCAGTACTTC. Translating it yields CASSRTSGGPYEQYF. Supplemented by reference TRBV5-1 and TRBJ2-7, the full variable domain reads KAGVTQTPRYLIKTRGQQVTLSCSPISGHRSVSWYQQTPGQGLQFLFEYFSETQRNKGNFPGRFSGRQFSNSRSEMNVSTLELGDSALYLCASSRTSGGPYEQYFGPGTRLTVT.

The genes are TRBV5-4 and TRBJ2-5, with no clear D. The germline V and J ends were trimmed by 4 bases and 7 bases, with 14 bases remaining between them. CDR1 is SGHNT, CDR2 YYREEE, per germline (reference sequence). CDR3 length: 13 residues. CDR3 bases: TGTGCCAGCAGCCTATACTACGAAGGGACCCAGTACTTC. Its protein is CASSLYYEGTQYF.

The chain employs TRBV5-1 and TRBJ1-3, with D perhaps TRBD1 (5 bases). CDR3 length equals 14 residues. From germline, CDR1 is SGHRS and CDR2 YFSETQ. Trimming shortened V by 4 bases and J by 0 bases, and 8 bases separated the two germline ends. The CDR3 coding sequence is TGCGCCAGCAGCCCTGGGACCTCTGGAAACACCATATATTTT. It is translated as CASSPGTSGNTIYF.

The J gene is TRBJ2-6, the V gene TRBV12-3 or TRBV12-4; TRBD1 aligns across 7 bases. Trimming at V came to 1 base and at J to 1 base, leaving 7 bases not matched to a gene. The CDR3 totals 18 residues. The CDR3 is CASSLVGRGLSGANVLTF. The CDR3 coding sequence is TGTGCCAGCAGTTTAGTTGGCAGGGGGTTGTCTGGGGCCAACGTCCTGACTTTC.

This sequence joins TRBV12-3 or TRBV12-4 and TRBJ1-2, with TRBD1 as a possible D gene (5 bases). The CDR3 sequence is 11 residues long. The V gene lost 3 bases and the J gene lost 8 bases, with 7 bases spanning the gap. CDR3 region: CASSFGGGYTF. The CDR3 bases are TGTGCCAGCAGTTTTGGGGGAGGCTACACCTTC.